Here is one TCR beta chain with its context. Its cognate antigen is unknown. Patients were diagnosed from clinical symptoms, serum thyroxine, TRAb, thyroid ultrasound and orbital computed tomography. This specimen comes from a study of Graves' ophthalmopathy and Graves' hyperthyroidism. Study-level findings and limits: Most clonotypes expanded in thyroid above 0.001 frequency were present in blood too. Ophthalmopathy and stable hyperthyroidism were discriminated by a 13-signature model, with over 85% sensitivity and under 84% specificity. Predictions made by the model for ophthalmopathy progression reached roughly 70% sensitivity and almost 75% specificity.

The CDR3 extends over 13 amino acids. V lost 7 bases and J 4 bases, leaving 14 bases between the germline ends. From germline, CDR1 is DFQATT and CDR2 SNEGSKA (reference sequence). Amplified TCR beta CDR3 regions were obtained using RNA transcripts as template. A first-round RT-PCR used HTBI primers, followed by a second-round multiplex PCR. Each CDR3 protein gets one entry after TCRdb re-called the multiplex PCR reads with MiXCR. The sample has approximately 700,000 distinct CDR3 sequences, 40% seen once. The chain links TRBV20-1 to TRBJ1-5; D call uncertain. Material for sequencing was peripheral blood. The sequence derives from an adult man with Graves' ophthalmopathy. CDR3 amino acids: CSVPSTRNQPQHF. CDR3 DNA: TGCAGTGTCCCCTCCACAAGGAATCAGCCCCAGCATTTT.